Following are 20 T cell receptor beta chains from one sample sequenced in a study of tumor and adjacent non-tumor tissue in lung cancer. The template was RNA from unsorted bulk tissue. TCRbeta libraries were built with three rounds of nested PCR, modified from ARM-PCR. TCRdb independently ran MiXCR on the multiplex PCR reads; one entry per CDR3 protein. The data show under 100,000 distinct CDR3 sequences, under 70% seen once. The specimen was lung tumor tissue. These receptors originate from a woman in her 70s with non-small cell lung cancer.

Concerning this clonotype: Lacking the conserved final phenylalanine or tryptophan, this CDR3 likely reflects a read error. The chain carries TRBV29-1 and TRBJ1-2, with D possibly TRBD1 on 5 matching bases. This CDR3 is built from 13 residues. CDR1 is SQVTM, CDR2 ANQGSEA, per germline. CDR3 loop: CSVEDLAWGGYTV. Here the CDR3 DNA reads TGCAGTGTTGAAGACCTAGCGTGGGGCGGCTACACCGTC.

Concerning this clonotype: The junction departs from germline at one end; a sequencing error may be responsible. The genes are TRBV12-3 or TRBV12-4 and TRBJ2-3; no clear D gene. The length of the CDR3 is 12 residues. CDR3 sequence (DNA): TGTGACAGCAGCCAATCCACAGATACGCAGTATTTT. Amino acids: CDSSQSTDTQYF.

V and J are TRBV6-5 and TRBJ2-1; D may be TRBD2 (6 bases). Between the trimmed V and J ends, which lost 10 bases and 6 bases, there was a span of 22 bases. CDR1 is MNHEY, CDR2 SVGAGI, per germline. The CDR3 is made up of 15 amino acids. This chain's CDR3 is CANCKTGTGINEQFF. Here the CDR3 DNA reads TGTGCCAACTGTAAAACCGGGACTGGGATCAATGAGCAGTTCTTC.

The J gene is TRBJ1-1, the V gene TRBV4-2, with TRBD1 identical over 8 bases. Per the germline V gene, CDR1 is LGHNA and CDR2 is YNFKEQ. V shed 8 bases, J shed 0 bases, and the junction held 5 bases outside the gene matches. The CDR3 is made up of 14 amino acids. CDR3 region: CASPGQGMNTEAFF. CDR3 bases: TGTGCCAGCCCAGGACAGGGCATGAACACTGAAGCTTTCTTT.

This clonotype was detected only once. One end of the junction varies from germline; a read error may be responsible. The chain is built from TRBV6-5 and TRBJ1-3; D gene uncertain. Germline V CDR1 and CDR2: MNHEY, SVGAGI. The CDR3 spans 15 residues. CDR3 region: CASTYPYGLGNTIYF. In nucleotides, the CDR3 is TGCGCCAGCACTTACCCATACGGTCTCGGAAACACCATATATTTT.

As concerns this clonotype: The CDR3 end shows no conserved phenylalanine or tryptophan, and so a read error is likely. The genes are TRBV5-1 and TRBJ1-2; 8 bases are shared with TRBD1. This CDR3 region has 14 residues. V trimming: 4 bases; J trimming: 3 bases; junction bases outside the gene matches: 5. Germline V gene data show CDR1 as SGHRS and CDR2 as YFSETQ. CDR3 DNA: TGCGCCAGCAGCCCTTCGACAGGGGACTATGGCTACACCTTA. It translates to CASSPSTGDYGYTL.

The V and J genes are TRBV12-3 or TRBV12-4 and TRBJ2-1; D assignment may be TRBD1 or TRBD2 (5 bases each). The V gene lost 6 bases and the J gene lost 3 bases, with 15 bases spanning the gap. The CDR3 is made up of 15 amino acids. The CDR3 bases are TGTGCCAGCAGATCCGGGGCTGGGGGCTACAATGAGCAGTTCTTC. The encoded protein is CASRSGAGGYNEQFF.

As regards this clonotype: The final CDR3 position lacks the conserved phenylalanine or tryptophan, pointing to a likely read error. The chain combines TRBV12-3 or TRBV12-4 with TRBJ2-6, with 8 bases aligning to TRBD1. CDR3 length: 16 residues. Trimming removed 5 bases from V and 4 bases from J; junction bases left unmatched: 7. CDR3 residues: CASSLRQGAGANVLTY. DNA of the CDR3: TGTGCCAGCAGTCTCCGTCAGGGGGCCGGGGCCAACGTCCTGACTTAC.

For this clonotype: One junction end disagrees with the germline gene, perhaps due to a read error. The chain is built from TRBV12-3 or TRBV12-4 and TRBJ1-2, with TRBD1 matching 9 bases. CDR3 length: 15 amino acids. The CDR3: CASGFVRQGDYGYTF. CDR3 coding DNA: TGTGCCAGCGGTTTTGTCCGACAGGGGGACTATGGCTACACCTTC.

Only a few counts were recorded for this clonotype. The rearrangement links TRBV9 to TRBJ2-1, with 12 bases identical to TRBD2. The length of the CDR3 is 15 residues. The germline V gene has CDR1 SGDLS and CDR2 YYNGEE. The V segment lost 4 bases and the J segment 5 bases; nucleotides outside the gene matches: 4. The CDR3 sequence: CASSFSSGGDNEQFF. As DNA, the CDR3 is TGTGCCAGCAGCTTCTCTAGCGGGGGGGACAATGAGCAGTTCTTC.

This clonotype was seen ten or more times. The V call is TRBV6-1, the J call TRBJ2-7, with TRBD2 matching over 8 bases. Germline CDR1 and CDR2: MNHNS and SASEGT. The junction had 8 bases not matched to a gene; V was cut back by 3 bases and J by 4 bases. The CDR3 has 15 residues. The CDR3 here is CASSDVSAGGYEQYF. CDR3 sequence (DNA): TGTGCCAGCAGTGATGTATCGGCGGGGGGATACGAGCAGTACTTC.

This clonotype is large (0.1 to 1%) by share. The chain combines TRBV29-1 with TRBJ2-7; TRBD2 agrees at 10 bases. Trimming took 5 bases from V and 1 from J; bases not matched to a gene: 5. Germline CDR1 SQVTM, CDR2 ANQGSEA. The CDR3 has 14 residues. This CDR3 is CSVRLAGASYEQYF. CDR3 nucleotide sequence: TGCAGCGTTCGCCTAGCGGGAGCGTCCTACGAGCAGTACTTC.

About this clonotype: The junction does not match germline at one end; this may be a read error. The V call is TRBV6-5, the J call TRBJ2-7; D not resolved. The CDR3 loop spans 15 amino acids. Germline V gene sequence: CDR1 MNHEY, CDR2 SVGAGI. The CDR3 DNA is TGTGTCAGCAGTTACTCGGTCCACCAGATCGACGAGCAGTACTTC. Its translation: CVSSYSVHQIDEQYF.

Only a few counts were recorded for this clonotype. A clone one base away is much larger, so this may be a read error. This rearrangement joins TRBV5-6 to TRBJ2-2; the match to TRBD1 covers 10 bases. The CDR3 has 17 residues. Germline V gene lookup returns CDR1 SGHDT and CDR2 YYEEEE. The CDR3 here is CVSSIGTGAIDTGELFF. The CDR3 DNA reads TGTGTCAGCAGCATTGGGACAGGGGCGATTGACACCGGGGAGCTGTTTTTT.

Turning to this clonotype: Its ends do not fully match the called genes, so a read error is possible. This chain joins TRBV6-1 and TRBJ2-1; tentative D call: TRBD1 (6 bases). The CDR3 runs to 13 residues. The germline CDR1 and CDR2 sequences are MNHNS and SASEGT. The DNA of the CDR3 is TGTGTCAGCAGTACACACACTGGGACACAGCAGTTCTTC. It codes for CVSSTHTGTQQFF.

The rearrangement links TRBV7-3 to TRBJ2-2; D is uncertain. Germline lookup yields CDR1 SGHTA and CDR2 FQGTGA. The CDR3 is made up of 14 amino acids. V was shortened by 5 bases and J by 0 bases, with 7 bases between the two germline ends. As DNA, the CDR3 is TGTGCCAGCAGCCCCCGTACGAACACCGGGGAGCTGTTTTTT. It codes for CASSPRTNTGELFF.

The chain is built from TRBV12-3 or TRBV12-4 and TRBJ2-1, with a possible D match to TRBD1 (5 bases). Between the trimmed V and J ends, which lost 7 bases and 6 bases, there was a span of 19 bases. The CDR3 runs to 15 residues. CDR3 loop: CASKKGVTIINEQFF. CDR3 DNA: TGTGCCAGCAAAAAAGGGGTTACAATCATCAATGAGCAGTTCTTC.

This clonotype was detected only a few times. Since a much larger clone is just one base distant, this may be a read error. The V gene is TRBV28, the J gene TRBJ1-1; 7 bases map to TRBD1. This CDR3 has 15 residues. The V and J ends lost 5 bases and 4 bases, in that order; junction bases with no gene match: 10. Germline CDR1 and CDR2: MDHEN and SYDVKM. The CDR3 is CASSLDPGGVTEAFF. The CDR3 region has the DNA TGTGCCAGCAGTCTCGACCCAGGGGGGGTCACTGAAGCTTTCTTT.

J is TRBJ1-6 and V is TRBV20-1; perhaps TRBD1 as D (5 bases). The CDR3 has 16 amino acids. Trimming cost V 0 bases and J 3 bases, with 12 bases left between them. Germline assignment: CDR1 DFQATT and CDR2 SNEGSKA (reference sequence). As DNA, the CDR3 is TGCAGTGCTAGAGACCCATGGGGGAGCTATAATTCACCCCTCCACTTT. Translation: CSARDPWGSYNSPLHF.

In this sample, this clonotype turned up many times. CDR3 DNA: TGTGCCAGCAGCACTCGACTAGTGGGAGTGGTGTATGAGCAGTTCTTC. Translated: CASSTRLVGVVYEQFF. J is TRBJ2-1 and V is TRBV5-4; the D gene is possibly TRBD2 (6 bases). The CDR3 has 16 amino acids. Germline V gene data show CDR1 as SGHNT and CDR2 as YYREEE (reference sequence). The V gene lost 4 bases and the J gene lost 8 bases, with 22 bases spanning the gap.